The 22 T cell receptor beta chains below were found in one sample sequenced in a study of a mutant IDH1 vaccine in newly diagnosed glioma (dated by TCRdb to the early 2020s). The library relied on the immunoSEQ multiplex PCR assay. TCRdb retrieved this table from immuneACCESS and kept in-frame rearrangements only. Not all clones are present; in checked studies, unresolved V genes account for under half, and no reason is known for the remainder. Across this sample there are around 50,000 clones, with around 84% seen only once. Jointly, the top ten make up approximately 4.3% of the sample. The time point label for this specimen denotes: week 47, end of study. Each vaccine dose was 300 ug of a 20-mer mutant IDH1 peptide in Montanide, given subcutaneously with topical imiquimod. Antigen specificity for these receptors is unknown. Source: PBMCs, taken from a glioma patient whose treatment included an IDH1 peptide vaccine. All receptors come from a woman aged 25 to 45 with glioma. Some clones in this sample may be carry-over from other donors' samples.

This clone was picked up a small number of times. V usage is TRBV5-4 and J usage is TRBJ2-7; D tentatively fits TRBD1 or TRBD2 (5 bases each). Trimming took 4 bases from V and 5 from J, leaving 16 bases between them. The CDR3 extends over 14 amino acids. Germline-derived CDR1 and CDR2 are SGHNT and YYREEE (reference sequence). The CDR3 spells CASSSGQGVHEQYF. The CDR3 region has the DNA TGTGCCAGCAGCAGCGGCCAGGGAGTCCACGAGCAGTACTTC.

The chain has TRBV28 and TRBJ2-7; 10 nucleotides line up with TRBD1. The CDR3 contains 14 residues. Germline V gene data show CDR1 as MDHEN and CDR2 as SYDVKM. The junction had 4 bases not matched to a gene; V was cut back by 8 bases and J by 0 bases. CDR3 nucleotides: TGTGCCAGCCGGGACAGGGGTAGCTCCTACGAGCAGTACTTC. Its protein product is CASRDRGSSYEQYF.

This clone appeared once. This chain joins TRBV4-1 and TRBJ2-1, with D possibly called TRBD1 or TRBD2 (6 bases each). This CDR3 has 16 residues. Germline values: CDR1 MGHRA, CDR2 YSYEKL. V gave up 4 bases and J gave up 8 bases, with 21 bases separating them. CDR3 region: CASSRETGAGADEQFF. CDR3 coding DNA: TGCGCCAGCAGCCGAGAGACGGGGGCCGGCGCCGATGAGCAGTTCTTC.

The rearrangement joins TRBV2 to TRBJ2-7; TRBD1 is a possible D gene (5 bases). CDR3 length equals 12 residues. Trimming cost V 6 bases and J 2 bases, with 8 bases left between them. The germline CDR1 and CDR2 sequences are SNHLY and FYNNEI. The chain's CDR3 is CASSPDTYEQYF. DNA of the CDR3: TGTGCCAGCAGCCCGGACACCTACGAGCAGTACTTC.

This rearrangement joins TRBV5-4 to TRBJ1-2; tentative D call: TRBD1 (5 bases). CDR1 and CDR2 (germline): SGHNT, YYREEE (reference sequence). This CDR3 comprises 14 residues. The V and J ends lost 3 bases and 2 bases respectively, with 11 bases between them. CDR3 DNA sequence: TGTGCCAGCAGCTCCTTGGGGCAAAACTATGGCTACACCTTC. It specifies CASSSLGQNYGYTF.

The J gene is TRBJ2-3, the V gene TRBV14, with D unclear. Germline values: CDR1 SGHDN, CDR2 FVKESK. There are 14 residues in the CDR3. V lost 0 bases, J lost 4 bases, and 8 bases lay in between. The CDR3 DNA is TGTGCCAGCAGCCAAGATAGGTCGGCAGATACGCAGTATTTT. Its protein product is CASSQDRSADTQYF.

The CDR3 here is CASSPRDRATYEQYF. The CDR3 DNA follows: TGTGCCAGTAGCCCACGGGACAGGGCGACCTACGAGCAGTACTTC. The genes are TRBV19 and TRBJ2-7; TRBD1 aligns across 9 bases. The CDR3 length is 15 residues. V was pared by 6 bases and J by 2 bases, with 8 bases of the junction left unmatched. Germline-derived CDR1 and CDR2 are LNHDA and SQIVND (reference sequence).

The genes are TRBV25-1 and TRBJ2-5; possibly TRBD2 for D (6 bases). Germline CDR1 reads MGHDK; CDR2 reads SYGVNS. The CDR3 covers 17 residues. Deletions cut 4 bases from V and 1 base from J, with 19 bases between. The CDR3 DNA sequence: TGTGCCAGCAGTGGCCCGGGACTCGTGAAATTCCAAGAGACCCAGTACTTC. Translation gives CASSGPGLVKFQETQYF.

The chain links TRBV4-1 to TRBJ2-2; 8 bases are a match to TRBD1. Germline CDR1 is MGHRA and CDR2 is YSYEKL. The CDR3 is made up of 16 amino acids. V was clipped by 2 bases and J by 6 bases; unmatched bases: 8. CDR3 sequence (DNA): TGCGCCAGCAGCCAATCATCTGGACAGGGTGCCGGGGAGCTGTTTTTT. Its translation is CASSQSSGQGAGELFF.

With respect to this clone: Its ends do not fully match the called genes, so a read error is possible. The J gene is TRBJ2-7, the V gene TRBV19, with 7 bases aligning to TRBD1. The length of the CDR3 is 17 residues. Germline V gene sequence: CDR1 LNHDA, CDR2 SQIVND (reference sequence). CDR3 nucleotide sequence: TGTGCCAGTAGTATACAGTGGACAGGAATGAGCTCCTATGAGCAGTACTTC. It encodes CASSIQWTGMSSYEQYF.

The rearrangement links TRBV10-3 to TRBJ2-7; D gene ambiguous. Trimming removed 7 bases from V and 1 base from J, with 14 bases in between. Germline V gene sequence: CDR1 ENHRY, CDR2 SYGVKD. The CDR3 totals 14 residues. CDR3 sequence reads: CAINRVDGSYEQYF. The CDR3, as DNA: TGTGCCATCAATCGGGTGGATGGGTCCTACGAGCAGTACTTC.

V is TRBV19 and J is TRBJ1-4; TRBD1 matches at 7 bases. Germline CDR1 LNHDA, CDR2 SQIVND (reference sequence). Trimming at V came to 0 bases and at J to 6 bases, leaving 10 bases not matched to a gene. The CDR3 spans 17 residues. The CDR3 coding sequence is TGTGCCAGTAGTATAGATGGGACAGACCGCTACGATGAAAAACTGTTTTTT. The encoded protein is CASSIDGTDRYDEKLFF.

The chain recombines TRBV4-1 with TRBJ2-4; D is uncertain. CDR1 MGHRA and CDR2 YSYEKL come from the germline V gene. The V end was cut by 0 bases, the J end by 0 bases, with 15 bases between. The CDR3 extends over 18 amino acids. The DNA for the CDR3 is TGCGCCAGCAGCCAAGACTCACGGACGCTACTAGCCAAAAACATTCAGTACTTC. It codes for CASSQDSRTLLAKNIQYF.

The chain employs TRBV27 and TRBJ2-7; the match to TRBD2 covers 8 bases. V lost 4 bases and J lost 0; bases outside the gene matches: 5. There are 15 residues in the CDR3. CDR1 is MNHEY and CDR2 is SMNVEV in the germline V gene (reference sequence). The CDR3 region is CASSSGGTPSYEQYF. For the CDR3, the DNA is TGTGCCAGCAGTTCGGGAGGGACCCCCTCCTACGAGCAGTACTTC.

The V and J genes are TRBV7-8 and TRBJ2-5, with a possible D match to TRBD1 (5 bases). Germline V lookup: CDR1 SGHVS, CDR2 FQNEAQ. V was cut by 2 bases and J by 5 bases, with 18 bases left in between. The CDR3 is made up of 16 amino acids. As DNA, the CDR3 is TGTGCCAGCAGCTTACTCCTCGACAGTCCCCATGAGACCCAGTACTTC. Translated: CASSLLLDSPHETQYF.

The V gene is TRBV11-2, the J gene TRBJ2-7; TRBD2 aligns across 8 bases. CDR3 length equals 15 residues. V dropped 0 bases and J dropped 2; count of bases not matched to a gene: 3. Germline V gene sequence: CDR1 SGHAT, CDR2 FQNNGV. CDR3 nucleotide sequence: TGTGCCAGCAGCTTAGATTGGGGACTAGCCTACGAGCAGTACTTC. Its protein is CASSLDWGLAYEQYF.

This rearrangement joins TRBV13 to TRBJ2-7; TRBD1 agrees at 9 bases. Germline V lookup: CDR1 PRHDT, CDR2 FYEKMQ (reference sequence). The trim removed 5 bases at V and 4 bases at J, leaving 9 bases unmatched. The CDR3 has 15 residues. In DNA, the CDR3 is TGTGCCAGCAGCCCTTCGGTAGACAGGGGGTACGAGCAGTACTTC. Its protein is CASSPSVDRGYEQYF.

This rearrangement joins TRBV29-1 to TRBJ1-2; a possible D gene is TRBD1 (6 bases). Trimming removed 6 bases at V and 4 bases at J, with 18 bases between. In germline, CDR1 is SQVTM, CDR2 ANQGSEA. The CDR3 sequence is 14 residues long. CDR3 coding DNA: TGCAGCGTCTTAATCCAGGGGCTCAGCTATGGCTACACCTTC. It yields the protein CSVLIQGLSYGYTF.

The chain employs TRBV5-6 and TRBJ2-7; D perhaps matches TRBD1 (5 bases). Germline CDR1 and CDR2: SGHDT and YYEEEE. This CDR3 spans 13 amino acids. Between the trimmed V and J ends, which lost 6 bases and 3 bases, there was a span of 13 bases. CDR3 in amino acids: CASTPWGGYEQYF. The DNA of the CDR3 is TGTGCCAGCACCCCATGGGGCGGCTACGAGCAGTACTTC. Full variable domain (outside the CDR3, taken from reference TRBV5-6 and TRBJ2-7): DAGVTQSPTHLIKTRGQQVTLRCSPKSGHDTVSWYQQALGQGPQFIFQYYEEEERQRGNFPDRFSGHQFPNYSSELNVNALLLGDSALYLCASTPWGGYEQYFGPGTRLTVT.

The V call is TRBV11-2, the J call TRBJ2-2, with 8 bases lining up with TRBD2. From germline, CDR1 is SGHAT and CDR2 FQNNGV. This CDR3 has 16 amino acids. The junction had 4 bases not matched to a gene; V was cut back by 0 bases and J by 4 bases. CDR3: CASSLDGGRPTGELFF. The DNA for the CDR3 is TGTGCCAGCAGCTTAGATGGCGGGAGGCCCACCGGGGAGCTGTTTTTT.

The rearrangement uses TRBV7-9 and TRBJ1-2, with 7 bases aligning to TRBD1. Looked up from germline, CDR1 is SEHNR and CDR2 is FQNEAQ (reference sequence). The CDR3 contains 17 residues. With V trimmed by 4 bases and J by 4 bases, 15 bases remained unmatched. This CDR3 is CASSSAPGQGGGYGYTF. DNA of the CDR3: TGTGCCAGCAGCTCTGCTCCTGGGCAGGGGGGAGGCTATGGCTACACCTTC.

The CDR3 DNA reads TGTGCCAGCAGCTTCGTGGTTGACGAGCAGTACTTC. Translation gives CASSFVVDEQYF. The rearrangement links TRBV7-8 to TRBJ2-7; no reliable D call. V gave up 3 bases and J gave up 5 bases, with 8 bases separating them. This CDR3 spans 12 amino acids. Germline CDR1 SGHVS, CDR2 FQNEAQ.